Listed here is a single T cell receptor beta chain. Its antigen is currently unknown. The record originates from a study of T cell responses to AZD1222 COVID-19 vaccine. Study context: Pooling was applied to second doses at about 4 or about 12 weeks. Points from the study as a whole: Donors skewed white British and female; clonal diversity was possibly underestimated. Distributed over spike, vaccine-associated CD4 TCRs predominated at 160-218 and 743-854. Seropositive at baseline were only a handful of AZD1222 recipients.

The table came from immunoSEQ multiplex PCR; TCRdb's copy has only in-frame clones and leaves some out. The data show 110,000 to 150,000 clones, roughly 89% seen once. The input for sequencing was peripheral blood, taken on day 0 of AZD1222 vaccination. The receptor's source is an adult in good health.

The CDR3 DNA sequence: TGTGCCAGCAGCCACCTAACAGGGGTTTTAGGCACAGATACGCAGTATTTT. This codes for CASSHLTGVLGTDTQYF. The chain is built from TRBV3-1 (or the pseudogene TRBV3-2) and TRBJ2-3; TRBD1 matches 7 bases. CDR3 length: 17 amino acids. Germline V CDR1 and CDR2: LGHDT, YNNKEL (reference sequence). J gave up 1 base and V 3 bases, and 10 bases lay outside the gene matches.